This TCR beta chain was identified in a study of CD8 T cells in ankylosing spondylitis. Notes on the study in general: It appeared that ankylosing spondylitis blood was characterized by a TCR beta motif of several highly homologous variants. Disease-associated clones were CD8+ and fairly uncommon in peripheral blood. Prior literature has documented some motif variants in synovial fluid and blood from reactive arthritis. Clones tied to disease were said to be significantly enriched in matched ankylosing spondylitis synovial fluid.

With molecular barcodes, quantitative 5'-RACE was used to make the TCR beta libraries. In TCRdb, the 5' RACE reads were re-called with MiXCR into one record per CDR3 protein. The sample carries 750,000 to 850,000 distinct CDR3 sequences, over 9.5% recorded once. Note on this clonotype: Its antigen is undetermined.

The germline V and J ends were trimmed by 10 bases and 4 bases, with 13 bases remaining between them. CDR1 MNHEY and CDR2 SMNVEV come from the germline V gene (reference sequence). The CDR3 covers 13 residues. Sequencing used blood, either unsorted or a sorted T cell fraction (not recorded which). This TCR was sampled from a male donor with ankylosing spondylitis. The chain recombines TRBV27 with TRBJ2-2; D not resolved. The CDR3 bases are TGTGCCACCCAGAATTTTCGCACCGGGGAGCTGTTTTTT. Its protein product is CATQNFRTGELFF.